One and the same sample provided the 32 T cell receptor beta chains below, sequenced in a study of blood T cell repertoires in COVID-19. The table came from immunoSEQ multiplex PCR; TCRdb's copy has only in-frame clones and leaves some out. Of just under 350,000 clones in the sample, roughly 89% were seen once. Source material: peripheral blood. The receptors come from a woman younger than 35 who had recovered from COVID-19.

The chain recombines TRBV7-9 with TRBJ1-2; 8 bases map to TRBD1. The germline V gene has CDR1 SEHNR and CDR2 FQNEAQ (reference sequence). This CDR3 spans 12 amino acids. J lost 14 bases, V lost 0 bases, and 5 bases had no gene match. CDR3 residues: CASSLAGQGETF. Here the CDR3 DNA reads TGTGCCAGCAGCTTAGCAGGACAGGGCGAGACCTTC.

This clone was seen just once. DNA for the CDR3: TGCAGCGTTGCCGAGGTCGGGGAGCTGTTTTTT. Amino acids: CSVAEVGELFF. This rearrangement joins TRBV29-1 to TRBJ2-2; no clear D gene. Trimming pared 4 bases from V and 7 bases from J, leaving 7 bases between. Germline-derived CDR1 and CDR2 are SQVTM and ANQGSEA. The CDR3 runs to 11 residues.

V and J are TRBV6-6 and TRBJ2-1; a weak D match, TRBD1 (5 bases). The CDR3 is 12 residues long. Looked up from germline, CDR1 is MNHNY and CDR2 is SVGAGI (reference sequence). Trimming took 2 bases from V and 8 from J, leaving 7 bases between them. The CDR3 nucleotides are TGTGCCAGCAGTTACAGGGGTGATGAGCAGTTCTTC. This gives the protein CASSYRGDEQFF.

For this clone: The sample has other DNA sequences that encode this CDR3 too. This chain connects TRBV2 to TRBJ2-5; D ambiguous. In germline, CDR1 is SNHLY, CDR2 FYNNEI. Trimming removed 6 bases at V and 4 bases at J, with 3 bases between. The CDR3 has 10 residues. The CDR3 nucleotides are TGTGCCAGCAGGGCAGAGACCCAGTACTTC. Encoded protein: CASRAETQYF.

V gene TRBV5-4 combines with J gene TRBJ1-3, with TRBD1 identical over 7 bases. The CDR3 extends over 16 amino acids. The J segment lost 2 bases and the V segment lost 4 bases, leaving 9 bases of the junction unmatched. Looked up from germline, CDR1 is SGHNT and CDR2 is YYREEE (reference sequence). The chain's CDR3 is CASSTNPGTAGNTIYF. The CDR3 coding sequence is TGTGCCAGCAGCACTAATCCCGGGACAGCTGGAAACACCATATATTTT. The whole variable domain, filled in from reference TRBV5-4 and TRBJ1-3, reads ETGVTQSPTHLIKTRGQQVTLRCSSQSGHNTVSWYQQALGQGPQFIFQYYREEENGRGNFPPRFSGLQFPNYSSELNVNALELDDSALYLCASSTNPGTAGNTIYFGEGSWLTVV.

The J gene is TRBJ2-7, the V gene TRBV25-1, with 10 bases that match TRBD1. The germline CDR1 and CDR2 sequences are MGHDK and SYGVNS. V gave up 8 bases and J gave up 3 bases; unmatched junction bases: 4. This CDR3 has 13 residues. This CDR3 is CASLGTGVYEQYV. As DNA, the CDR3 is TGTGCCAGCCTGGGGACAGGGGTCTACGAGCAGTACGTC.

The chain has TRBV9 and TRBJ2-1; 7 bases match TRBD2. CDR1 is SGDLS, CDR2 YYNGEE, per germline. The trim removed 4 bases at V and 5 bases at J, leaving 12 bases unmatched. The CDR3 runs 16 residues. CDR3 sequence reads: CASSLRLAGVDNEQFF. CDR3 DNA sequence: TGTGCCAGCAGCTTACGACTCGCGGGAGTTGACAATGAGCAGTTCTTC.

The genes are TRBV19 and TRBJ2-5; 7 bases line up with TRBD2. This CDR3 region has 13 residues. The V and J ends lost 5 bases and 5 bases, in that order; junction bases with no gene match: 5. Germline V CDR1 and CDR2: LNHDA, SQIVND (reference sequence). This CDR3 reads CASSSQGGETQYF. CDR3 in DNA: TGTGCCAGTAGTTCTCAGGGAGGGGAGACCCAGTACTTC.

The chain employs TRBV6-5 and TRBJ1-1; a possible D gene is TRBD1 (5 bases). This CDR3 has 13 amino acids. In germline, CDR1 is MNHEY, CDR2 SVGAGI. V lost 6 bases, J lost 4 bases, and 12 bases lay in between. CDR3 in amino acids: CASRNRFGTEAFF. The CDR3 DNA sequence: TGTGCCAGCAGAAACAGGTTCGGCACTGAAGCTTTCTTT.

The CDR3 region is CASSLGQGGSVTEAFF. In DNA form, the CDR3 reads TGTGCCAGCAGCTTAGGTCAGGGAGGATCGGTCACTGAAGCTTTCTTT. The rearrangement joins TRBV7-9 to TRBJ1-1; a weak D match, TRBD1 (5 bases). The CDR3 sequence is 16 residues long. CDR1 is SEHNR, CDR2 FQNEAQ, per germline (reference sequence). Trimming removed 1 base from V and 4 bases from J, with 16 bases in between.

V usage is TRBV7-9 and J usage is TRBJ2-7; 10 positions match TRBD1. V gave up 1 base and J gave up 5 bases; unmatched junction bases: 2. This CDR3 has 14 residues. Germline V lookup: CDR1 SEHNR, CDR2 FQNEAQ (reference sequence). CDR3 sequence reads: CASSLEGTGDEQYV. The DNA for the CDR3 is TGTGCCAGCAGCTTAGAAGGGACAGGGGACGAGCAGTACGTC.

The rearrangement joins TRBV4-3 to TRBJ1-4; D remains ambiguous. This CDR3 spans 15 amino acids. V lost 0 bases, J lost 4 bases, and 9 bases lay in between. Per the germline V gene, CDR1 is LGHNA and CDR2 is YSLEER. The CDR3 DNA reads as TGCGCCAGCAGCCAAGACGGAAACAGTAATGAAAAACTGTTTTTT. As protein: CASSQDGNSNEKLFF.

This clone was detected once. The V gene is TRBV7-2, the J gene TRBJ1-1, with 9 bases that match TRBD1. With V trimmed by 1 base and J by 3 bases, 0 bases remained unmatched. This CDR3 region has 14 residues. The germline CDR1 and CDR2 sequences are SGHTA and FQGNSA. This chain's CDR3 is CASSLGTGDTEAFF. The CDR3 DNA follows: TGTGCCAGCAGCTTAGGGACAGGGGACACTGAAGCTTTCTTT.

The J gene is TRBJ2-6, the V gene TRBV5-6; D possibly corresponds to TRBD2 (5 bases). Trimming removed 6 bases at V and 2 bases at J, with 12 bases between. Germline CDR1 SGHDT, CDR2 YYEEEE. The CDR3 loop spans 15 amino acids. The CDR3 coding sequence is TGTGCCAGCAACTTCGCGGGTCCTGGGGCCAACGTCCTGACTTTC. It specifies CASNFAGPGANVLTF.

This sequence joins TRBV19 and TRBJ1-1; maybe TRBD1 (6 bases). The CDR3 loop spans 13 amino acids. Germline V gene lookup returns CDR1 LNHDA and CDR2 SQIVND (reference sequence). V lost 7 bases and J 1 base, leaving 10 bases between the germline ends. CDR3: CASTAGENTEAFF. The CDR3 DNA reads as TGTGCCAGTACCGCAGGGGAGAACACTGAAGCTTTCTTT.

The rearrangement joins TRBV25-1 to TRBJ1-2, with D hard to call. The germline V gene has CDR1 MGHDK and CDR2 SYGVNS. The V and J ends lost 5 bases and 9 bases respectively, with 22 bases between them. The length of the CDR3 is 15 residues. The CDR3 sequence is CASSPPWPGVRSYTF. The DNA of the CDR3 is TGTGCCAGCAGTCCACCCTGGCCCGGGGTGCGGAGCTACACCTTC.

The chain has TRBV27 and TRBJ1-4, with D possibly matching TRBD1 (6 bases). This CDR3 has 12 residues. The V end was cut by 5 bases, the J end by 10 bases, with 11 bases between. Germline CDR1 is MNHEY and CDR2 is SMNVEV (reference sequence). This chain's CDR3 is CASSGGGRKLFF. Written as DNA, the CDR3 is TGTGCCAGCAGTGGCGGGGGGCGAAAACTGTTTTTT.

This CDR3 reads CASSIDILAGGAEQFF. The CDR3, as DNA: TGTGCCAGTAGTATAGATATTCTAGCGGGAGGCGCTGAGCAGTTCTTC. The chain employs TRBV19 and TRBJ2-1; the match to TRBD2 covers 11 bases. Germline V gene sequence: CDR1 LNHDA, CDR2 SQIVND (reference sequence). The CDR3 has 16 amino acids. V was clipped by 0 bases and J by 9 bases; unmatched bases: 7.

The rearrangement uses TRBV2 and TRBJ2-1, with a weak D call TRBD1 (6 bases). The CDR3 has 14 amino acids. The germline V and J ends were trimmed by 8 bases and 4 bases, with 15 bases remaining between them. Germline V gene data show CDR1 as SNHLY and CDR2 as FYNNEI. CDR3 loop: CASRGGHVYNEQFF. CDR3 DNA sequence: TGTGCCAGCCGAGGGGGACACGTGTACAATGAGCAGTTCTTC.

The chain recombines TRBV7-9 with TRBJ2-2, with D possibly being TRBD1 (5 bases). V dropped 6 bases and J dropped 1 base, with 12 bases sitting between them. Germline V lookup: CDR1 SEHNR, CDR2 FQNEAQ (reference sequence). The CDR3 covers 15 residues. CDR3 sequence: CASSRLGQNTGELFF. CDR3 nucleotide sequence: TGTGCCAGCAGTCGCCTGGGGCAGAACACCGGGGAGCTGTTTTTT.

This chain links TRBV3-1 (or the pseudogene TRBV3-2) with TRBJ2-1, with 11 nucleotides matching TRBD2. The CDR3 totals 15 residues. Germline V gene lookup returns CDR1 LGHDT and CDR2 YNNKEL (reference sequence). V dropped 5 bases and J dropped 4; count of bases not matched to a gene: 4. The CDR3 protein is CASSIGTSGYNEQFF. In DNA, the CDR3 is TGTGCCAGCAGCATAGGGACTAGCGGTTACAATGAGCAGTTCTTC.

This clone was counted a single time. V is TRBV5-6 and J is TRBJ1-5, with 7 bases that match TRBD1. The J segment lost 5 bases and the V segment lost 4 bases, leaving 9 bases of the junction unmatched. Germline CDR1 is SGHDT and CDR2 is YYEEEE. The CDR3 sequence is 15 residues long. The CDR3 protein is CASSTGTEAYQPQHF. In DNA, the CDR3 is TGTGCCAGCAGCACTGGGACAGAAGCTTATCAGCCCCAGCATTTT. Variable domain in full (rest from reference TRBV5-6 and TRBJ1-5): DAGVTQSPTHLIKTRGQQVTLRCSPKSGHDTVSWYQQALGQGPQFIFQYYEEEERQRGNFPDRFSGHQFPNYSSELNVNALLLGDSALYLCASSTGTEAYQPQHFGDGTRLSIL.

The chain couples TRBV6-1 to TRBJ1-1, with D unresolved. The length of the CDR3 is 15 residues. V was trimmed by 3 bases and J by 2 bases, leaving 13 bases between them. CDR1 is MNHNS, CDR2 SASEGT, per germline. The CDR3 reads CASSDSGGFNTEAFF. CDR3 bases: TGTGCCAGCAGTGATTCAGGAGGATTCAACACTGAAGCTTTCTTT.

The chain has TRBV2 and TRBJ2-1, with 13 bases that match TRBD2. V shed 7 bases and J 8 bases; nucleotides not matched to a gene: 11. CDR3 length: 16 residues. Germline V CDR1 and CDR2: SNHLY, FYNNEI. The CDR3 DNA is TGTGCCAGCACTGGAACTAGCGGGAGGGCCAGGGATGAGCAGTTCTTC. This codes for CASTGTSGRARDEQFF. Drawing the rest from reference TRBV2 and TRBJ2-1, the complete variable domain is EPEVTQTPSHQVTQMGQEVILRCVPISNHLYFYWYRQILGQKVEFLVSFYNNEISEKSEIFDDQFSVERPDGSNFTLKIRSTKLEDSAMYFCASTGTSGRARDEQFFGPGTRLTVL.

DNA of the CDR3: TGCGCCAGCAGCAGGCAGGGGGGAGGATGGGACTATGGCTACACCTTC. This sequence encodes CASSRQGGGWDYGYTF. The chain links TRBV5-1 to TRBJ1-2, with 7 bases that match TRBD1. Unmatched junction bases numbered 12, after V lost 4 bases and J lost 3 bases. Germline V gene lookup returns CDR1 SGHRS and CDR2 YFSETQ. The CDR3 runs to 16 residues.

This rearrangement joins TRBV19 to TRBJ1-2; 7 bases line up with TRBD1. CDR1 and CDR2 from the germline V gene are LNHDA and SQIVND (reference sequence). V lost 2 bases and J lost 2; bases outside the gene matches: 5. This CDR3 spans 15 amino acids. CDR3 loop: CASSITGTANYGYTF. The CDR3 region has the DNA TGTGCCAGTAGTATAACCGGGACAGCCAACTATGGCTACACCTTC.

CDR3 coding DNA: TGTGCCAGCAGTTACCCGAGTGGAGCGGGAGAAGATACGCAGTATTTT. It codes for CASSYPSGAGEDTQYF. This chain connects TRBV6-2 or TRBV6-3 to TRBJ2-3; 8 bases are shared with TRBD2. CDR3 size: 16 residues. Trimming took 2 bases from V and 5 from J; bases not matched to a gene: 9. The germline CDR1 and CDR2 sequences are MNHEY and SVGEGT.

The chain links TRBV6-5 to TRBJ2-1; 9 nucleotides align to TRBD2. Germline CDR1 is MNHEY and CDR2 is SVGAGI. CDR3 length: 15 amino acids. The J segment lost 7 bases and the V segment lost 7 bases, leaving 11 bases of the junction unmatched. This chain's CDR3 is CASTPPGLAQNEQFF. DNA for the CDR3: TGTGCCAGCACCCCTCCAGGACTAGCGCAGAATGAGCAGTTCTTC.

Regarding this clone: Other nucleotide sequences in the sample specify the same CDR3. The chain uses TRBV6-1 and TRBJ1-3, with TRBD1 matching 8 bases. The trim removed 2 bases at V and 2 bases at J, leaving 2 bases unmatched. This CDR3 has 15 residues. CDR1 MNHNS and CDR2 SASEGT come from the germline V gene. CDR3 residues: CASSERQGTGNTIYF. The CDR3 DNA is TGTGCCAGCAGTGAAAGACAGGGGACTGGAAACACCATATATTTT.

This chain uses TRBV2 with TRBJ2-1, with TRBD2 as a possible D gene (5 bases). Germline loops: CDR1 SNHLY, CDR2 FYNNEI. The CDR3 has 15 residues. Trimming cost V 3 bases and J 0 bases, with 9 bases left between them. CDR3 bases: TGTGCCAGCAGTGATGTGCGGGCCTCCTACAATGAGCAGTTCTTC. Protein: CASSDVRASYNEQFF.

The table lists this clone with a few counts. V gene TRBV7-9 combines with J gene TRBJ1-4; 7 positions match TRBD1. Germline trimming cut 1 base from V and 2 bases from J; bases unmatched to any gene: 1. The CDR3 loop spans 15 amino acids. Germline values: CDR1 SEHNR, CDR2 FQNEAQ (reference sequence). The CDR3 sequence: CASSLGDSTNEKLFF. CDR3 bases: TGTGCCAGCAGCTTAGGGGACAGTACTAATGAAAAACTGTTTTTT.

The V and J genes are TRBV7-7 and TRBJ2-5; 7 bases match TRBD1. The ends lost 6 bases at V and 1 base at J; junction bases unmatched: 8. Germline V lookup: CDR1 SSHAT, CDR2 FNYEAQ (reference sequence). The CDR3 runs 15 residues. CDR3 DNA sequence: TGTGCCAGCAGTCCACTTTCAGGGGGCCAAGAGACCCAGTACTTC. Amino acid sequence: CASSPLSGGQETQYF.